One and the same sample provided the 30 T cell receptor beta chains below, sequenced in a study of blood T cells in healthy people across ages. A J-beta primer mix and a sample-barcoded 5' primer were used in a second PCR of roughly 6 to 11 cycles. TCRdb passed the 5' RACE reads through MiXCR, listing each CDR3 protein once. This sample yields around 1.7 million distinct CDR3 sequences, of which 28% are seen a single time; 7.7% belongs to the top ten. Specimen: blood. These receptors originate from a woman aged 25 to 45 in good health.

This chain uses TRBV6-2 or TRBV6-3 with TRBJ2-1; the match to TRBD2 covers 11 bases. J was trimmed by 10 bases and V by 6 bases; bases with no gene match: 11. This CDR3 comprises 15 residues. The germline CDR1 and CDR2 sequences are MNHEY and SVGEGT. The CDR3 reads CASRLAGGPAWEQFF. CDR3 bases: TGTGCCAGCAGGTTAGCGGGAGGGCCCGCTTGGGAGCAGTTCTTC.

The chain combines TRBV20-1 with TRBJ1-5; TRBD1 might be the D (6 bases). Germline assignment: CDR1 DFQATT and CDR2 SNEGSKA (reference sequence). Trimming removed 4 bases from V and 7 bases from J, with 14 bases in between. This CDR3 comprises 13 residues. The chain's CDR3 is CSAKSRGPQPQHF. The CDR3 DNA follows: TGCAGTGCTAAGTCCCGGGGGCCCCAGCCCCAGCATTTT.

Points on this clonotype: Because it lacks the conserved phenylalanine or tryptophan at the end, this CDR3 is likely a read error. The rearrangement uses TRBV10-3 and TRBJ2-3, with 9 bases that match TRBD1. V trimming: 3 bases; J trimming: 1 base; junction bases outside the gene matches: 8. Germline-derived CDR1 and CDR2 are ENHRY and SYGVKD. The CDR3 covers 17 residues. CDR3 sequence (DNA): TGTGCCATCAGTGACCCCACCGACAGGGGGGGCACAGATACGCAGTATTTG. It encodes CAISDPTDRGGTDTQYL.

The chain carries TRBV4-1 and TRBJ1-5; D remains unclear. Between the trimmed V and J ends, which lost 3 bases and 3 bases, there was a span of 18 bases. Germline V gene lookup returns CDR1 MGHRA and CDR2 YSYEKL. The CDR3 spans 17 residues. In nucleotides, the CDR3 is TGCGCCAGCAGCCAGATTGCCGGGTCTTTTGCCAATCAGCCCCAGCATTTT. Translating gives CASSQIAGSFANQPQHF.

This chain uses TRBV10-3 with TRBJ2-1; 9 bases match TRBD1. Per the germline V gene, CDR1 is ENHRY and CDR2 is SYGVKD. The CDR3 has 13 amino acids. Losses at the gene ends were 10 bases for V and 6 bases for J; bases not matched to a gene: 7. The CDR3: CATTGTGSNEQFF. Written as DNA, the CDR3 is TGTGCCACGACCGGGACAGGGAGCAATGAGCAGTTCTTC.

This clonotype was seen ten or more times. This chain connects TRBV6-5 to TRBJ2-5, with 9 positions matching TRBD2. The junction had 11 bases not matched to a gene; V was cut back by 7 bases and J by 5 bases. Per the germline V gene, CDR1 is MNHEY and CDR2 is SVGAGI. The length of the CDR3 is 15 residues. CDR3 residues: CASTYAGGHGETQYF. CDR3 in DNA: TGTGCCAGCACCTATGCGGGGGGGCACGGGGAGACCCAGTACTTC.

In its sample, this clonotype was seen a few times. The chain links TRBV6-1 to TRBJ2-5; perhaps TRBD1 as D (5 bases). The V gene's germline CDR1 is MNHNS and CDR2 SASEGT. CDR3 length equals 15 residues. V gave up 5 bases and J gave up 2 bases, with 15 bases separating them. The CDR3 DNA sequence: TGTGCCAGCAGTCGGGCAAAGGACACACAAGAGACCCAGTACTTC. Protein: CASSRAKDTQETQYF.

The chain is built from TRBV5-1 and TRBJ1-1; D is perhaps TRBD1 (5 bases). The V gene lost 2 bases and the J gene lost 5 bases, with 13 bases spanning the gap. CDR1 and CDR2 from the germline V gene are SGHRS and YFSETQ. The CDR3 runs 14 residues. The CDR3 DNA sequence: TGCGCCAGCAGCTTAGAAGGGGCTGAGACTGAAGCTTTCTTT. Encoded protein: CASSLEGAETEAFF.

This clonotype was observed at least ten times. The genes are TRBV7-3 and TRBJ2-4; D not certain. This CDR3 has 16 amino acids. V gave up 5 bases and J gave up 1 base, with 15 bases separating them. From germline, CDR1 is SGHTA and CDR2 FQGTGA. The CDR3 coding sequence is TGTGCCAGCAGCGCGGACCGGTTGTTGGCCAAAAACATTCAGTACTTC. This codes for CASSADRLLAKNIQYF.

The chain links TRBV7-3 to TRBJ1-1, with 8 bases that match TRBD1. J gave up 5 bases and V 5 bases, and 16 bases lay outside the gene matches. This CDR3 is built from 17 residues. Looked up from germline, CDR1 is SGHTA and CDR2 is FQGTGA. As DNA, the CDR3 is TGTGCCAGCAGCGCGCCCGGACAGGGAAGGGTAGGAACTGAAGCTTTCTTT. Protein product: CASSAPGQGRVGTEAFF.

The J gene is TRBJ2-1, the V gene TRBV12-3 or TRBV12-4, with TRBD2 matching 9 bases. V shed 4 bases, J shed 2 bases, and the junction held 15 bases outside the gene matches. The CDR3 is 19 residues long. The CDR3 spells CASSSPGGGRALTYNEQFF. In nucleotides, the CDR3 is TGTGCCAGCAGTTCTCCTGGGGGCGGGAGGGCCTTAACCTACAATGAGCAGTTCTTC.

The sample holds a few counts of this clonotype. The chain links TRBV2 to TRBJ2-3; 14 bases map to TRBD2. Per the germline V gene, CDR1 is SNHLY and CDR2 is FYNNEI. This CDR3 region has 14 residues. After removal of 8 bases from V and 8 bases from J, the junction contained 6 bases not matched to a gene. For the CDR3, the DNA is TGTGCCAGCGTGACTAGCGGGGGGGCAGTTACGCAGTATTTT. Translating gives CASVTSGGAVTQYF.

The table lists this clonotype with many counts. The rearrangement links TRBV11-2 to TRBJ2-3, with 8 bases aligning to TRBD2. This CDR3 is 17 amino acids long. Germline V CDR1 and CDR2: SGHAT, FQNNGV. The V segment lost 5 bases and the J segment 5 bases; nucleotides outside the gene matches: 15. DNA for the CDR3: TGTGCCAGCAGCGTATACGGGAGGGTAGGGAAGGAAGATACGCAGTATTTT. This gives the protein CASSVYGRVGKEDTQYF.

In this sample, this clonotype turned up once. The gene calls are TRBV27 and TRBJ2-1, with a weak D call TRBD2 (5 bases). Germline V CDR1 and CDR2: MNHEY, SMNVEV (reference sequence). The CDR3 loop spans 11 amino acids. Trimming removed 7 bases from V and 7 bases from J, with 8 bases in between. The CDR3 DNA reads as TGTGCCAGCAAGCGGTCGAATGAGCAGTTCTTC. It codes for CASKRSNEQFF.

Many counts were recorded for this clonotype. The chain has TRBV7-2 and TRBJ2-1; 9 bases are shared with TRBD1. Germline loops: CDR1 SGHTA, CDR2 FQGNSA. With 6 bases clipped from V and 6 bases from J, the junction kept 9 bases outside the gene matches. The CDR3 has 15 amino acids. CDR3 sequence reads: CASRLRDRDLNEQFF. In nucleotides, the CDR3 is TGTGCCAGCAGGCTCCGGGACAGGGACCTCAATGAGCAGTTCTTC.

The chain combines TRBV3-1 with TRBJ2-1; 13 positions agree with TRBD2. The CDR3 loop spans 16 amino acids. The ends lost 4 bases at V and 7 bases at J; junction bases unmatched: 7. Germline assignment: CDR1 LGHDT and CDR2 YNNKEL (reference sequence). The CDR3 DNA reads TGTGCCAGCAGCCGGAGGACTAGCGGGAGTGCTAATGAGCAGTTCTTC. Amino acids: CASSRRTSGSANEQFF.

This clonotype was detected a few times. The V call is TRBV7-3, the J call TRBJ2-7, with 7 bases fitting TRBD2. Gene TRBJ2-5 matches the end of the DNA better, so the J call may be wrong. This CDR3 has 13 amino acids. Looked up from germline, CDR1 is SGHTA and CDR2 is FQGTGA. The CDR3 sequence is CASSTGLEGTQYF. The DNA for the CDR3 is TGTGCCAGCAGCACAGGACTAGAGGGGACCCAGTACTTC.

In this sample, this clonotype turned up a few times. V usage is TRBV7-2 and J usage is TRBJ2-1, with D uncertain. CDR3 length: 14 residues. Germline CDR1 reads SGHTA; CDR2 reads FQGNSA. Between the trimmed V and J ends, which lost 4 bases and 5 bases, there was a span of 12 bases. CDR3 nucleotide sequence: TGTGCCAGCAGCTCTCGCCCCCATGACAATGAGCAGTTCTTC. This encodes CASSSRPHDNEQFF.

This clonotype turned up a few times. The V gene is TRBV7-3, the J gene TRBJ1-5, with 8 nucleotides matching TRBD1. With 7 bases clipped from V and 5 bases from J, the junction kept 7 bases outside the gene matches. Germline loops: CDR1 SGHTA, CDR2 FQGTGA. This CDR3 comprises 14 residues. CDR3 sequence reads: CASNVGQGDQPQHF. The CDR3, as DNA: TGTGCCAGCAACGTAGGACAGGGCGATCAGCCCCAGCATTTT.

This clonotype has ten or more counts. Mismatch with germline at one junction end may stem from a read error. The CDR3 coding sequence is TGTGCCAGCAGCCTCGGACAGGGGGTCGGTCAGCCCCAGCATTTT. This sequence encodes CASSLGQGVGQPQHF. The chain employs TRBV5-1 and TRBJ1-5; TRBD1 agrees at 10 bases. Germline values: CDR1 SGHRS, CDR2 YFSETQ. CDR3 length: 15 residues.

This clonotype was seen a handful of times. The CDR3 DNA reads TGTGCCAGCAGCGGGACAGGGATCGACTATGGCTACACCTTC. Protein: CASSGTGIDYGYTF. J is TRBJ1-2 and V is TRBV2, with 9 nucleotides matching TRBD1. The CDR3 consists of 14 residues. CDR1 is SNHLY, CDR2 FYNNEI, per germline. V lost 6 bases, J lost 3 bases, and 5 bases stayed unmatched.

The table lists this clonotype with many counts. V gene TRBV5-1 combines with J gene TRBJ2-1; 8 bases are shared with TRBD2. With 3 bases clipped from V and 2 bases from J, the junction kept 10 bases outside the gene matches. In germline, CDR1 is SGHRS, CDR2 YFSETQ. The CDR3 is made up of 17 amino acids. The CDR3 sequence is CASSSRRGAGAYNEQFF. In nucleotides, the CDR3 is TGCGCCAGCAGCTCCAGGAGGGGAGCGGGAGCCTACAATGAGCAGTTCTTC.

The sample holds a few counts of this clonotype. V is TRBV5-1 and J is TRBJ2-5, with D unclear. There are 13 residues in the CDR3. Trimming removed 2 bases at V and 3 bases at J, with 8 bases between. Germline assignment: CDR1 SGHRS and CDR2 YFSETQ. The CDR3 loop is CASSFGPEETQYF. DNA for the CDR3: TGCGCCAGCAGCTTCGGGCCTGAAGAGACCCAGTACTTC.

The sample holds a few counts of this clonotype. The V gene is TRBV12-3 or TRBV12-4, the J gene TRBJ1-2; weak D call: TRBD1 (6 bases). The CDR3 contains 11 residues. V was pared by 6 bases and J by 8 bases, with 10 bases between. CDR3 nucleotide sequence: TGTGCCAGCAGGGAGGGGGACGGCTACACCTTC. As protein: CASREGDGYTF.

This clonotype was recorded a few times. CDR3 in DNA: TGTGCCAGCAGCCCCAATCCTGGGGGGGGGACAGGGGGCTACGAGCAGTACTTC. This codes for CASSPNPGGGTGGYEQYF. The gene calls are TRBV7-3 and TRBJ2-4, with 11 bases lining up with TRBD1. The better agreement between TRBJ2-7 and the DNA end casts doubt on the J call. Germline V gene lookup returns CDR1 SGHTA and CDR2 FQGTGA. The CDR3 is 18 amino acids.

In its sample, this clonotype was seen many times. The J gene is TRBJ2-5, the V gene TRBV10-3; TRBD1 might be the D (5 bases). Germline assignment: CDR1 ENHRY and CDR2 SYGVKD. V was trimmed by 5 bases and J by 2 bases, leaving 9 bases between them. The CDR3 covers 13 residues. This chain's CDR3 is CAISMTEQETQYF. The CDR3 DNA is TGTGCCATCAGTATGACAGAGCAAGAGACCCAGTACTTC.

Comment on this clonotype: Here the CDR3 omits its conserved ending phenylalanine or tryptophan, so a read error is the likely source. The chain couples TRBV28 to TRBJ1-4; D is uncertain. The CDR3 totals 14 residues. Germline V gene data show CDR1 as MDHEN and CDR2 as SYDVKM. Between the trimmed V and J ends, which lost 5 bases and 8 bases, there was a span of 15 bases. CDR3 sequence (DNA): TGTGCCAGCAGTCCCAACACCCTAGGGGAAAAACTGTTTTGT. It translates to CASSPNTLGEKLFC.

Only a few counts were recorded for this clonotype. V usage is TRBV7-2 and J usage is TRBJ2-7; possibly TRBD1 for D (5 bases). CDR3 length equals 14 residues. V lost 2 bases, J lost 3 bases, and 11 bases lay in between. Germline assignment: CDR1 SGHTA and CDR2 FQGNSA. The CDR3 is CASSLSDTFYEQYF. The CDR3 bases are TGTGCCAGCAGCTTATCGGACACCTTCTACGAGCAGTACTTC. The variable domain in full, completed from reference TRBV7-2 and TRBJ2-7, reads GAGVSQSPSNKVTEKGKDVELRCDPISGHTALYWYRQSLGQGLEFLIYFQGNSAPDKSGLPSDRFSAERTGGSVSTLTIQRTQQEDSAVYLCASSLSDTFYEQYFGPGTRLTVT.

This clonotype was observed a few times. The chain recombines TRBV7-2 with TRBJ2-1; 8 positions match TRBD1. From germline, CDR1 is SGHTA and CDR2 FQGNSA. This CDR3 comprises 14 residues. V dropped 4 bases and J dropped 8; count of bases not matched to a gene: 7. The CDR3 sequence is CASSWGTGGDEQFF. The CDR3 DNA reads as TGTGCCAGCAGCTGGGGGACAGGCGGCGATGAGCAGTTCTTC.

This rearrangement joins TRBV12-3 or TRBV12-4 to TRBJ2-3; weak D call: TRBD1 (5 bases). Trimming took off 5 bases at V and 1 base at J, with 10 bases between the two ends. The CDR3 is 14 residues long. The CDR3 spells CASSMTTGTDTQYF. The CDR3 bases are TGTGCCAGCAGTATGACGACAGGCACAGATACGCAGTATTTT.